Listed here are 32 T cell receptor beta chains from one sample, sequenced in a study of T cell repertoires in cytomegalovirus infection. One entry per CDR3 protein, called by TCRdb with MiXCR from the reads. The sample has about 47,000 distinct CDR3 sequences, roughly 19% seen once. These receptors' targets are unknown. Sequences were derived from CD8+ T cells from cultured PBMCs, sampled from culture after CMV antigen stimulation. Source of these receptors: a human donor in good health (CMV status not recorded). Some clones in this sample may be carry-over from other donors' samples.

The rearrangement links TRBV7-9 to TRBJ2-3; D remains unclear. Germline CDR1 SEHNR, CDR2 FQNEAQ (reference sequence). This CDR3 has 10 residues. The V end was cut by 1 base, the J end by 7 bases, with 0 bases between. DNA of the CDR3: TGTGCCAGCAGCTTAGATACGCAGTATTTT. Its translation: CASSLDTQYF.

Many counts were recorded for this clonotype. V gene TRBV2 combines with J gene TRBJ1-2; D perhaps matches TRBD1 (6 bases). Germline CDR1 and CDR2: SNHLY and FYNNEI. CDR3 length: 17 residues. The ends were cut back, 8 bases at V and 3 bases at J, with 25 bases in the middle. CDR3 nucleotides: TGTGCCAGCGGGCCCGGGGATAGAACGACAGGATACTATGGCTACACCTTC. It codes for CASGPGDRTTGYYGYTF.

This clonotype was detected only a few times. The rearrangement links TRBV11-1 to TRBJ2-7, with D tentatively TRBD1 (6 bases). Germline V CDR1 and CDR2: SGHAT, FQDESV (reference sequence). The CDR3 is 18 residues long. Trimming stripped 8 bases from V and 3 bases from J, with 29 bases between. The CDR3 region is CASSPFVDSPPGHYEQYF. DNA for the CDR3: TGTGCCAGCTCCCCTTTTGTGGACAGTCCCCCGGGGCACTACGAGCAGTACTTC.

The chain couples TRBV4-3 to TRBJ2-3; D unclear. Per germline, CDR1 LGHNA and CDR2 YSLEER. The CDR3 spans 14 residues. V lost 0 bases to trimming and J lost 1 base, with 5 bases between them. DNA of the CDR3: TGCGCCAGCAGCCAAGAAAGTGGCACAGATACGCAGTATTTT. Translation: CASSQESGTDTQYF.

The chain links TRBV27 to TRBJ2-7; D unresolved. The CDR3 has 15 amino acids. The V gene's germline CDR1 is MNHEY and CDR2 SMNVEV (reference sequence). V was pared by 2 bases and J by 2 bases, with 13 bases between. CDR3 in amino acids: CASSLGRPGPYEQYF. The CDR3 DNA sequence: TGTGCCAGCAGTTTAGGTCGCCCCGGCCCCTACGAGCAGTACTTC.

The DNA for the CDR3 is TGTGCCAGCAGCGACCACACACTAGCGGGGGCGATCTCACCCCTCCACTTT. Translating it yields CASSDHTLAGAISPLHF. The rearrangement joins TRBV7-1 to TRBJ1-6; tentatively, D is TRBD1 (6 bases). TRBV7-1 is treated as an ORF (open reading frame) with a function not yet certain. The V and J ends lost 5 bases and 10 bases respectively, with 24 bases between them. This CDR3 is 17 amino acids long.

This clonotype was picked up many times. V is TRBV10-3 and J is TRBJ2-5; a weak D match, TRBD1 (5 bases). CDR3 length: 16 amino acids. The germline V gene encodes CDR1 ENHRY and CDR2 SYGVKD. V gave up 0 bases and J gave up 2 bases, with 13 bases separating them. The CDR3 loop is CAISESIRAEQETQYF. The DNA for the CDR3 is TGTGCCATCAGTGAGTCGATCAGGGCAGAGCAAGAGACCCAGTACTTC.

This sequence joins TRBV2 and TRBJ2-3, with TRBD2 identical over 8 bases. Trimming removed 8 bases from V and 3 bases from J; junction bases left unmatched: 13. The CDR3 covers 16 residues. From germline, CDR1 is SNHLY and CDR2 FYNNEI. The DNA of the CDR3 is TGTGCCAGCGGAAGGAGAGGGAGCGGGGGTACAGATACGCAGTATTTT. The encoded protein is CASGRRGSGGTDTQYF.

The table lists this clonotype with a few counts. The V call is TRBV4-3, the J call TRBJ2-2, with D tentatively TRBD2 (7 bases). The V gene's germline CDR1 is LGHNA and CDR2 YSLEER. Trimming removed 6 bases at V and 2 bases at J, with 10 bases between. The CDR3 sequence is 14 residues long. This CDR3 reads CASRGGPNTGELFF. The CDR3 DNA reads as TGCGCCAGCAGGGGGGGGCCAAACACCGGGGAGCTGTTTTTT.

This rearrangement joins TRBV20-1 to TRBJ2-1; 11 positions match TRBD2. Germline V lookup: CDR1 DFQATT, CDR2 SNEGSKA (reference sequence). CDR3 size: 15 residues. V lost 3 bases to trimming and J lost 4 bases; unmatched junction nucleotides: 5. The CDR3: CSASKWTSGYNEQFF. In DNA form, the CDR3 reads TGCAGTGCTAGTAAATGGACTAGCGGGTACAATGAGCAGTTCTTC.

Only a few counts were recorded for this clonotype. The chain recombines TRBV19 with TRBJ2-7; D may correspond to TRBD1 or TRBD2 (5 bases each). The CDR3 is 13 residues long. The germline gives CDR1 LNHDA, CDR2 SQIVND (reference sequence). V was trimmed by 5 bases and J by 3 bases, leaving 11 bases between them. The CDR3 sequence is CASSEGTGYEQYF. As DNA, the CDR3 is TGTGCCAGTAGTGAGGGGACCGGCTACGAGCAGTACTTC.

This chain joins TRBV5-6 and TRBJ2-3; 10 positions match TRBD2. Germline loops: CDR1 SGHDT, CDR2 YYEEEE. This CDR3 is 17 amino acids long. With V trimmed by 4 bases and J by 4 bases, 12 bases remained unmatched. The chain's CDR3 is CASSQGPSGSVSDTQYF. The CDR3 DNA sequence: TGTGCCAGCAGCCAGGGCCCTAGCGGGAGCGTATCAGATACGCAGTATTTT. The full variable domain, its missing parts supplied by reference TRBV5-6 and TRBJ2-3, is DAGVTQSPTHLIKTRGQQVTLRCSPKSGHDTVSWYQQALGQGPQFIFQYYEEEERQRGNFPDRFSGHQFPNYSSELNVNALLLGDSALYLCASSQGPSGSVSDTQYFGPGTRLTVL.

This clonotype was detected a few times. The chain joins TRBV7-9 to TRBJ2-7; perhaps TRBD1 as D (6 bases). The germline V gene has CDR1 SEHNR and CDR2 FQNEAQ (reference sequence). The V end was cut by 5 bases, the J end by 1 base, with 15 bases between. This CDR3 contains 15 residues. The CDR3 region is CASSQNRDLSYEQYF. CDR3 bases: TGTGCCAGCAGCCAAAACAGGGACCTATCCTACGAGCAGTACTTC. The whole variable domain, filled in from reference TRBV7-9 and TRBJ2-7, reads DTGVSQNPRHKITKRGQNVTFRCDPISEHNRLYWYRQTLGQGPEFLTYFQNEAQLEKSRLLSDRFSAERPKGSFSTLEIQRTEQGDSAMYLCASSQNRDLSYEQYFGPGTRLTVT.

This clonotype was seen many times. The rearrangement joins TRBV7-9 to TRBJ1-5; no definite D call. This CDR3 region has 12 residues. CDR1 and CDR2 from the germline V gene are SEHNR and FQNEAQ (reference sequence). Trimming stripped 5 bases from V and 9 bases from J, with 11 bases between. CDR3 bases: TGTGCCAGCAGCCCCCCTTCAGGGCCCCAGCATTTT. It codes for CASSPPSGPQHF.

This clonotype appeared many times. The chain joins TRBV12-3 or TRBV12-4 to TRBJ1-6; D gene unclear. V dropped 6 bases and J dropped 10 bases, with 10 bases sitting between them. CDR3 size: 12 residues. The CDR3 protein is CASRDGQSPLHF. The CDR3 DNA reads TGTGCCAGCAGAGACGGTCAGTCACCCCTCCACTTT.

This clonotype came up a few times. The rearrangement joins TRBV18 to TRBJ1-1; D call uncertain. Germline-derived CDR1 and CDR2 are KGHSH and LQKENI. This CDR3 region has 15 residues. The V and J ends lost 1 base and 3 bases respectively, with 12 bases between them. CDR3 DNA sequence: TGTGCCAGCTCACCACAGGCCTCCGCCTACACTGAAGCTTTCTTT. Its protein product is CASSPQASAYTEAFF.

This clonotype was detected only a few times. The chain uses TRBV4-1 and TRBJ2-1; 10 positions agree with TRBD2. The CDR3 loop spans 14 amino acids. The trim removed 5 bases at V and 5 bases at J, leaving 3 bases unmatched. Looked up from germline, CDR1 is MGHRA and CDR2 is YSYEKL. DNA of the CDR3: TGCGCCAGCAGCAATGGACTAGCGGACAATGAGCAGTTCTTC. Its protein is CASSNGLADNEQFF.

This clonotype was counted ten times or more. V and J are TRBV7-6 and TRBJ1-1; unclear D gene. The CDR3 has 15 amino acids. V lost 2 bases to trimming and J lost 1 base, with 11 bases between them. Germline CDR1 reads SGHVS; CDR2 reads FNYEAQ. CDR3 bases: TGTGCCAGCAGCTTAATCCGGGCGACGAACACTGAAGCTTTCTTT. This gives the protein CASSLIRATNTEAFF.

The table lists this clonotype with many counts. The rearrangement uses TRBV6-6 and TRBJ1-6; the match to TRBD1 covers 11 bases. The germline CDR1 and CDR2 sequences are MNHNY and SVGAGI (reference sequence). CDR3 size: 15 residues. Losses at the gene ends were 7 bases for V and 8 bases for J; bases not matched to a gene: 7. CDR3 region: CASNPGQGGYSPLHF. CDR3 nucleotide sequence: TGTGCCAGCAATCCGGGACAGGGGGGTTATTCACCCCTCCACTTT.

This clonotype has a single count. The rearrangement uses TRBV30 and TRBJ2-7, with a weak D call TRBD1 (5 bases). Trimming left V 0 bases short and J 2 bases short, with 8 bases between. CDR1 is GTSNPN and CDR2 is SVGIG in the germline V gene (reference sequence). The CDR3 extends over 13 amino acids. The CDR3 reads CAWSVGEPYEQYF. DNA for the CDR3: TGTGCCTGGAGTGTAGGGGAACCCTACGAGCAGTACTTC.

This clonotype occurred many times. The chain recombines TRBV5-5 with TRBJ1-6; maybe TRBD1 (5 bases). The V end lost 4 bases, the J end lost 0 bases, and 17 bases lay between the germline ends. The CDR3 is made up of 18 amino acids. Germline V gives CDR1 SGHKS, CDR2 YYEKEE (reference sequence). CDR3 DNA sequence: TGTGCCAGCAGCATGAGGGACCCAACGAGCTCCTATAATTCACCCCTCCACTTT. This gives the protein CASSMRDPTSSYNSPLHF.

This clonotype has only a few counts. The rearrangement joins TRBV27 to TRBJ2-5; 15 bases fit TRBD2. The ends lost 5 bases at V and 4 bases at J; junction bases unmatched: 8. Per germline, CDR1 MNHEY and CDR2 SMNVEV (reference sequence). The CDR3 has 17 residues. The CDR3 DNA reads as TGTGCCAGCAGTCCGCGGACTAGCGGGAGGGTGGGAGAGACCCAGTACTTC. Translated, it gives CASSPRTSGRVGETQYF.

This clonotype was detected a few times. The chain has TRBV6-6 and TRBJ2-1, with D maybe TRBD1 (6 bases). Germline V lookup: CDR1 MNHNY, CDR2 SVGAGI (reference sequence). This CDR3 is built from 14 residues. Deletions cut 7 bases from V and 7 bases from J, with 17 bases between. The DNA of the CDR3 is TGTGCCAGCACCTCCAGGGGAGTGGTAAATGAGCAGTTCTTC. It is translated as CASTSRGVVNEQFF.

This clonotype came up many times. This sequence joins TRBV11-2 and TRBJ2-1; 9 bases map to TRBD1. Germline V CDR1 and CDR2: SGHAT, FQNNGV. CDR3 length: 18 residues. J gave up 5 bases and V 5 bases, and 16 bases lay outside the gene matches. This CDR3 reads CASSPRPEGGQGNNEQFF. The DNA of the CDR3 is TGTGCCAGCAGCCCAAGACCCGAAGGGGGACAGGGAAACAATGAGCAGTTCTTC.

This clonotype is judged medium-sized. The chain uses TRBV6-2 or TRBV6-3 and TRBJ2-1; a weak D match, TRBD2 (6 bases). V was pared by 6 bases and J by 9 bases, with 21 bases between. CDR3 length: 15 amino acids. The V gene's germline CDR1 is MNHEY and CDR2 SVGEGT. The CDR3 reads CASRSPVRLESEQFF. CDR3 sequence (DNA): TGTGCCAGCAGGAGCCCCGTGAGACTAGAGAGTGAGCAGTTCTTC.

This clonotype was detected a few times. The rearrangement links TRBV20-1 to TRBJ2-3, with 11 bases identical to TRBD2. Germline V lookup: CDR1 DFQATT, CDR2 SNEGSKA (reference sequence). This CDR3 region has 15 residues. V trimming: 2 bases; J trimming: 6 bases; junction bases outside the gene matches: 7. Here the CDR3 reads CSARSPSGGRDTQYF. The CDR3 DNA follows: TGCAGTGCTAGATCGCCTAGCGGGGGGAGGGATACGCAGTATTTT.

This sequence joins TRBV6-2 or TRBV6-3 and TRBJ2-7; the match to TRBD2 covers 7 bases. Germline CDR1 MNHEY, CDR2 SVGEGT. V lost 5 bases, J lost 4 bases, and 11 bases stayed unmatched. The CDR3 is made up of 15 amino acids. The CDR3 nucleotides read TGTGCCAGCAGTACCGGGGAGGGGCTAACTTACGAGCAGTACTTC. Protein sequence: CASSTGEGLTYEQYF.

This clonotype occurred a few times. The chain carries TRBV5-1 and TRBJ2-2; 11 positions match TRBD1. The CDR3 runs 16 residues. CDR1 is SGHRS, CDR2 YFSETQ, per germline. The V segment lost 3 bases and the J segment 5 bases; nucleotides outside the gene matches: 6. The CDR3, as DNA: TGCGCCAGCAGCTCGGCCGGGACAGGGGGTACCGGGGAGCTGTTTTTT. Translated: CASSSAGTGGTGELFF.

Judged by abundance, this clonotype is medium-sized. The chain has TRBV12-3 or TRBV12-4 and TRBJ2-5, with TRBD1 identical over 7 bases. The CDR3 runs 18 residues. V shed 5 bases, J shed 4 bases, and the junction held 19 bases outside the gene matches. CDR3 region: CASSLARLPTGLRETQYF. CDR3 bases: TGTGCCAGCAGTCTTGCCCGACTGCCGACAGGGCTGAGAGAGACCCAGTACTTC.

The chain carries TRBV25-1 and TRBJ2-1; TRBD2 matches 11 bases. The CDR3 is 19 residues long. CDR1 and CDR2 (germline): MGHDK, SYGVNS. J was trimmed by 6 bases and V by 4 bases; bases with no gene match: 17. The CDR3 reads CASSAGQVIAGGPGNEQFF. The CDR3 region has the DNA TGTGCCAGCAGTGCGGGACAGGTGATAGCGGGGGGGCCGGGCAATGAGCAGTTCTTC.

In its sample, this clonotype was seen many times. The chain carries TRBV7-3 and TRBJ1-1; 12 bases fit TRBD1. The V gene's germline CDR1 is SGHTA and CDR2 FQGTGA. Losses at the gene ends were 5 bases for V and 11 bases for J; bases not matched to a gene: 9. The CDR3 loop spans 14 amino acids. CDR3: CASSTYPGQGAAFF. CDR3 DNA: TGTGCCAGCAGCACCTATCCGGGACAGGGGGCGGCTTTCTTT.

The chain recombines TRBV20-1 with TRBJ2-7; no reliable D call. CDR1 and CDR2 (germline): DFQATT, SNEGSKA (reference sequence). The CDR3 is 13 residues long. The V and J ends lost 6 bases and 0 bases respectively, with 12 bases between them. The CDR3 DNA is TGCAGTGCCCAGCCTGGCGACTCCTACGAGCAGTACTTC. The encoded protein is CSAQPGDSYEQYF.